Each of the 11 T cell receptor beta chains below was sequenced from the same sample in a study of OX40 agonist ivuxolimab in advanced cancers. Repertoires were generated with immunoSEQ multiplex PCR, while TCRdb's copy carries only in-frame clones and drops some. The sample includes tens of thousands of clones, more than 65% of them seen just once. This sample comprised CD4+ or CD8+ T cells sorted from blood, obtained in a trial of the OX40 agonist ivuxolimab. The receptors were gathered from an adult with an advanced solid tumor such as melanoma, head and neck, liver or kidney cancer.

This chain links TRBV4-2 with TRBJ1-2; maybe TRBD1 (5 bases). CDR3 size: 15 residues. V was shortened by 1 base and J by 3 bases, with 12 bases between the two germline ends. Germline V gene data show CDR1 as LGHNA and CDR2 as YNFKEQ. The CDR3, as DNA: TGTGCCAGCAGCCAAGTAAGGGACGATGACTATGGCTACACCTTC. Protein product: CASSQVRDDDYGYTF.

The V gene is TRBV10-1, the J gene TRBJ2-2, with 7 positions matching TRBD1. The CDR3 runs 15 residues. From germline, CDR1 is WNHNN and CDR2 SYGVQD (reference sequence). V lost 0 bases, J lost 8 bases, and 6 bases stayed unmatched. CDR3 sequence: CASSESRQGTGELFF. DNA of the CDR3: TGCGCCAGCAGTGAGTCGAGACAGGGAACAGGGGAGCTGTTTTTT.

This clone has just one count. This sequence joins TRBV11-2 and TRBJ2-7; D might be TRBD2 (5 bases). V lost 6 bases and J 5 bases, leaving 17 bases between the germline ends. There are 14 residues in the CDR3. Germline V gives CDR1 SGHAT, CDR2 FQNNGV. The CDR3 protein is CASSPSRTRDEQYF. Here the CDR3 DNA reads TGTGCCAGCAGTCCGAGTCGGACGAGGGACGAGCAGTACTTC. Filled out from reference TRBV11-2 and TRBJ2-7, the complete variable domain reads EAGVAQSPRYKIIEKRQSVAFWCNPISGHATLYWYQQILGQGPKLLIQFQNNGVVDDSQLPKDRFSAERLKGVDSTLKIQPAKLEDSAVYLCASSPSRTRDEQYFGPGTRLTVT.

About this clone itself: One end of the junction is discordant with germline, which a read error may explain. The CDR3 region is CSVEDGAESYGQYF. In nucleotides, the CDR3 is TGCAGCGTTGAAGACGGGGCAGAGTCCTACGGGCAGTACTTC. The chain has TRBV29-1 and TRBJ2-7, with D possibly called TRBD1 or TRBD2 (5 bases each). This CDR3 region has 14 residues. Germline V gene sequence: CDR1 SQVTM, CDR2 ANQGSEA.

This chain uses TRBV4-1 with TRBJ2-2; D gene uncertain. V lost 7 bases to trimming and J lost 9 bases, with 18 bases between them. In germline, CDR1 is MGHRA, CDR2 YSYEKL. This CDR3 spans 14 amino acids. CDR3 loop: CASTPGPGFRELFF. Here the CDR3 DNA reads TGCGCCAGCACCCCGGGCCCCGGCTTCCGGGAGCTGTTTTTT.

This clone was counted once. The V gene is TRBV5-6, the J gene TRBJ2-3; 13 bases are shared with TRBD2. The length of the CDR3 is 16 residues. The germline V gene has CDR1 SGHDT and CDR2 YYEEEE. V trimming: 2 bases; J trimming: 4 bases; junction bases outside the gene matches: 4. Here the CDR3 reads CASSFGLAGDPDTQYF. DNA of the CDR3: TGTGCCAGCAGCTTCGGACTAGCGGGAGACCCAGATACGCAGTATTTT.

V is TRBV7-3 and J is TRBJ2-7, with D possibly matching TRBD1 (6 bases). The CDR3 has 14 residues. V lost 5 bases, J lost 8 bases, and 19 bases lay in between. Germline values: CDR1 SGHTA, CDR2 FQGTGA. CDR3 DNA sequence: TGTGCCAGCAGCCCAGGGGAACCTCCATACCAGCAGTACTTC. This gives the protein CASSPGEPPYQQYF.

DNA for the CDR3: TGTGCCAGCAGTGTCGGTGTGGGGGGAAACACTGAAGCTTTCTTT. Encoded protein: CASSVGVGGNTEAFF. The V gene is TRBV6-1, the J gene TRBJ1-1; D is possibly TRBD1 (5 bases). The CDR3 is made up of 15 amino acids. V lost 4 bases to trimming and J lost 2 bases, with 14 bases between them. Germline V gene data show CDR1 as MNHNS and CDR2 as SASEGT.

This chain links TRBV6-5 with TRBJ1-6; D gene uncertain. Looked up from germline, CDR1 is MNHEY and CDR2 is SVGAGI. Deletions cut 10 bases from V and 7 bases from J, with 20 bases between. The CDR3 has 15 residues. Here the CDR3 reads CATRTGGSGNSPLHF. Written as DNA, the CDR3 is TGTGCCACCCGGACGGGTGGGAGTGGGAATTCACCCCTCCACTTT.

The V call is TRBV7-2, the J call TRBJ1-3, with D tentatively TRBD1 (5 bases). Between the trimmed V and J ends, which lost 5 bases and 3 bases, there was a span of 17 bases. Looked up from germline, CDR1 is SGHTA and CDR2 is FQGNSA. The CDR3 is 16 amino acids. In DNA form, the CDR3 reads TGTGCCAGCAGCCGAGCGGGCAGGGAGAATGGAAACACCATATATTTT. Translating gives CASSRAGRENGNTIYF.

The rearrangement uses TRBV2 and TRBJ1-6; D might be TRBD1 (5 bases). Trimming shortened V by 6 bases and J by 6 bases, and 6 bases separated the two germline ends. The CDR3 runs to 12 residues. Germline V CDR1 and CDR2: SNHLY, FYNNEI. CDR3 coding DNA: TGTGCCAGCAGCAGGGTTAATTCACCCCTCCACTTT. It encodes CASSRVNSPLHF.